Each of the 10 T cell receptor beta chains below was sequenced from the same sample in a study of T cells in Graves' hyperthyroidism and ophthalmopathy. There were TCR beta CDR3 regions amplified from RNA transcripts. First-round RT-PCR of the TCR CDR3 relied on the HTBI primer set. TCRdb passed the multiplex PCR reads through MiXCR, listing each CDR3 protein once. The sample records about 540,000 distinct CDR3 sequences, under 60% being singletons. Sequences were obtained from peripheral blood or thyroid tissue (not recorded which). These receptors all come from a woman aged 18-30 years with Graves' hyperthyroidism.

The chain links TRBV20-1 to TRBJ1-5; the D gene is possibly TRBD1 (5 bases). The germline gives CDR1 DFQATT, CDR2 SNEGSKA (reference sequence). The CDR3 loop spans 13 amino acids. With 3 bases removed from V and 3 bases from J, the gap between germline ends came to 9 bases. The CDR3 loop is CSASAGINQPQHF. The CDR3 region has the DNA TGCAGTGCTAGTGCAGGGATCAATCAGCCCCAGCATTTT.

For the CDR3, the DNA is TGCAGTGTCAGGGGGGACAGGGACTACGAGCAGTACTTC. Protein sequence: CSVRGDRDYEQYF. The chain uses TRBV20-1 and TRBJ2-7, with TRBD1 matching 9 bases. Germline V gene sequence: CDR1 DFQATT, CDR2 SNEGSKA (reference sequence). This CDR3 is 13 amino acids long. After removal of 7 bases from V and 3 bases from J, the junction contained 7 bases not matched to a gene.

This clonotype has a count of ten or more. This chain joins TRBV12-3 or TRBV12-4 and TRBJ1-6, with D perhaps matching TRBD1 (5 bases). CDR3 length: 12 residues. V gave up 3 bases and J gave up 9 bases, with 6 bases separating them. The CDR3 region is CASSFRGSPLHF. The DNA of the CDR3 is TGTGCCAGCAGTTTTAGGGGTTCACCCCTCCACTTT.

The table lists this clonotype with many counts. The V gene is TRBV20-1, the J gene TRBJ2-7; D is possibly TRBD1 (5 bases). Germline V lookup: CDR1 DFQATT, CDR2 SNEGSKA (reference sequence). The CDR3 contains 16 residues. V was cut by 2 bases and J by 3 bases, with 20 bases left in between. CDR3 in DNA: TGCAGTGCTAGATCAAGGCTCGGCAGGGAAGGCTACGAGCAGTACTTC. Translation gives CSARSRLGREGYEQYF.

This chain uses TRBV5-1 with TRBJ2-5; 9 bases line up with TRBD2. The CDR3 runs to 15 residues. In germline, CDR1 is SGHRS, CDR2 YFSETQ. J gave up 1 base and V 5 bases, and 6 bases lay outside the gene matches. CDR3 nucleotide sequence: TGCGCCAGCAGGGGGCTAGCGGGAAGCCAAGAGACCCAGTACTTC. This sequence encodes CASRGLAGSQETQYF.

The rearrangement uses TRBV6-5 and TRBJ1-1, with TRBD1 as a possible D gene (6 bases). Germline assignment: CDR1 MNHEY and CDR2 SVGAGI. This CDR3 spans 15 amino acids. Trimming took 10 bases from V and 3 from J, leaving 21 bases between them. The CDR3, as DNA: TGTGCCAACAAGTTATATGGGGGGGCAGACACTGAAGCTTTCTTT. Translated, it gives CANKLYGGADTEAFF.

This clonotype has just a few counts. This chain joins TRBV2 and TRBJ2-5; 8 bases are shared with TRBD1. This CDR3 region has 14 residues. J lost 5 bases, V lost 5 bases, and 7 bases had no gene match. The germline CDR1 and CDR2 sequences are SNHLY and FYNNEI. CDR3 protein: CASSLQGAAETQYF. CDR3 DNA sequence: TGTGCCAGCAGTTTGCAGGGGGCGGCGGAGACCCAGTACTTC.

This chain uses TRBV12-3 or TRBV12-4 with TRBJ1-1; D gene unclear. The length of the CDR3 is 14 residues. Trimming stripped 9 bases from V and 0 bases from J, with 14 bases between. CDR3 DNA sequence: TGTGCCAGTAGATCCGACATCTTGAACACTGAAGCTTTCTTT. Translated: CASRSDILNTEAFF.

The V call is TRBV12-3 or TRBV12-4, the J call TRBJ1-1; D is undetermined. The CDR3 contains 11 residues. With 3 bases removed from V and 7 bases from J, the gap between germline ends came to 6 bases. The CDR3 DNA follows: TGTGCCAGCAGTTTGGCGGATGAAGCTTTCTTT. Protein product: CASSLADEAFF.

The chain uses TRBV6-4 and TRBJ2-7; tentatively, D is TRBD1 or TRBD2 (5 bases each). Germline V CDR1 and CDR2: MRHNA, SNTAGT. CDR3 size: 13 residues. V was cut by 11 bases and J by 2 bases, with 16 bases left in between. Written as DNA, the CDR3 is TGTGCCGCAGGACTCGTGGGGCCCTACGAGCAGTACTTC. This codes for CAAGLVGPYEQYF.